This T cell receptor (beta chain) originates from a study of beta chain features in type 1 diabetes. The wider study: Patients and healthy donors were similar in age, gender and cell yields. Examination spanned approximately 110 million sorted cells from all samples.

Populations isolated by sorting all had purity greater than 98%. Study-wide points: Patients with type 1 diabetes showed fewer VDJ junction insertions and more deletions. For Type 1 diabetes patients, all four CD4+ subsets carried TCRB CDR3s that were moderately but significantly shorter.

About this clone: Antigen unknown.

The CDR3 covers 12 residues. Germline CDR1 is LGHNA and CDR2 is YNFKEQ. Deletions cut 1 base from V and 3 bases from J, with 4 bases between. Sequencing targeted expressed TCRB transcripts, as all isolated RNA had been reverse transcribed. TCRdb keeps only in-frame clones here, not all; method: immunoSEQ multiplex PCR. The sample includes 100,000 to 150,000 clones, roughly a sixth of them seen just once. The chain links TRBV4-2 to TRBJ2-7; no clear D gene. The clonotype originates from a man between 18 and 35 years old with type 1 diabetes. The sample comprised central memory CD4+ T cells from blood. The CDR3 loop is CASSQGSYEQYF. The CDR3 DNA follows: TGTGCCAGCAGCCAAGGTAGCTACGAGCAGTACTTC.